This TCR beta chain was recorded in a study of CD8 T cells in Susac syndrome. This clonotype occurred once. The germline V and J ends were trimmed by 8 bases and 8 bases, with 15 bases remaining between them. The CDR3 has 12 residues. Sequencing of TCR beta drew on CD8+ and CD4+ T cells from blood. The authors negatively isolated CD8+ and CD4+ T cells and FACS-enriched TEMRA cells. Random hexamers were used to reverse transcribe an amount of roughly 0.5 to 1 ug RNA. By means of immunoSEQ multiplex PCR, TCR beta CDR3 spanning 54 Vbeta and 13 Jbeta underwent amplification. TCRdb fed the immunoSEQ multiplex PCR reads into MiXCR, producing one record per CDR3 protein. Among approximately 140,000 distinct CDR3 sequences listed, 95% were seen once.

The sequence was collected from a human donor with multiple sclerosis. The chain combines TRBV23-1 with TRBJ1-1, with a tentative D call TRBD1 (5 bases). TRBV23-1 is known as an ORF, though its function is uncertain. Sequencing was done on a sample of CD4+ T cells from PBMCs. For the CDR3, the DNA is TGCGCCAGCCGCCGAAGACGGGGGGAAGCTTTCTTT. Protein: CASRRRRGEAFF.